One sample yielded the 22 T cell receptor beta chains listed below, sequenced in a study of OX40 agonist ivuxolimab in advanced cancers. Profiled with immunoSEQ multiplex PCR; TCRdb holds only in-frame clones, not every one. The sample has 83,000 or so clones, about 88% seen once. The sample in question was CD4+ or CD8+ T cells sorted from blood, obtained in a trial of the OX40 agonist ivuxolimab. These TCRs come from an adult with an advanced solid tumor such as melanoma, head and neck, liver or kidney cancer.

The chain has TRBV27 and TRBJ2-3; the match to TRBD2 covers 10 bases. Germline V gene data show CDR1 as MNHEY and CDR2 as SMNVEV (reference sequence). The CDR3 loop spans 17 amino acids. CDR3 sequence: CACNPGGFSGGIDTQYF. The DNA for the CDR3 is TGTGCTTGCAACCCAGGGGGCTTTAGCGGGGGGATAGATACGCAGTATTTT.

This sequence joins TRBV7-2 and TRBJ1-1, with TRBD1 as a possible D gene (5 bases). This CDR3 is built from 13 residues. The V and J ends lost 4 bases and 11 bases respectively, with 17 bases between them. CDR1 SGHTA and CDR2 FQGNSA come from the germline V gene. The CDR3: CASSSTEGSPAFF. In DNA form, the CDR3 reads TGTGCCAGCAGCTCAACCGAGGGGTCCCCGGCTTTCTTT.

The chain recombines TRBV5-1 with TRBJ2-4, with TRBD2 as a possible D gene (6 bases). The CDR3 is 12 residues long. V lost 2 bases to trimming and J lost 9 bases, with 9 bases between them. Germline V lookup: CDR1 SGHRS, CDR2 YFSETQ. This chain's CDR3 is CASSFEGGIQYF. The CDR3 DNA reads as TGCGCCAGCAGCTTCGAGGGAGGCATTCAGTACTTC.

The chain couples TRBV5-1 to TRBJ2-3; 8 nucleotides agree with TRBD2. CDR1 is SGHRS, CDR2 YFSETQ, per germline. This CDR3 is 15 amino acids long. Trimming removed 2 bases from V and 2 bases from J; junction bases left unmatched: 4. CDR3: CASSFSGGDTDTQYF. The CDR3 DNA sequence: TGCGCCAGCAGCTTCAGCGGGGGCGACACAGATACGCAGTATTTT.

The chain recombines TRBV5-1 with TRBJ2-5, with D unresolved. The germline V and J ends were trimmed by 0 bases and 2 bases, with 14 bases remaining between them. Germline CDR1 and CDR2: SGHRS and YFSETQ. The CDR3 is made up of 16 amino acids. CDR3 sequence: CASSLVSGYTQETQYF. CDR3 DNA: TGCGCCAGCAGCTTGGTGTCAGGATATACTCAAGAGACCCAGTACTTC.

The rearrangement joins TRBV6-5 to TRBJ2-3; a weak D match, TRBD2 (5 bases). V was trimmed by 2 bases and J by 3 bases, leaving 6 bases between them. Germline V gene data show CDR1 as MNHEY and CDR2 as SVGAGI. This CDR3 has 13 amino acids. CDR3 in amino acids: CASSYPGTDTQYF. The CDR3 DNA is TGTGCCAGCAGTTACCCGGGGACAGATACGCAGTATTTT.

This chain links TRBV10-3 with TRBJ2-2; tentatively, D is TRBD2 (6 bases). The CDR3 totals 14 residues. Trimming left V 10 bases short and J 5 bases short, with 17 bases between. CDR1 is ENHRY and CDR2 is SYGVKD in the germline V gene. This CDR3 is CASSLGGVTGELFF. CDR3 nucleotides: TGTGCCAGCTCCTTGGGCGGGGTGACCGGGGAGCTGTTTTTT.

This clone has a handful of counts. The V and J genes are TRBV5-1 and TRBJ2-6; tentatively, D is TRBD1 (5 bases). Trimming cost V 5 bases and J 0 bases, with 9 bases left between them. Looked up from germline, CDR1 is SGHRS and CDR2 is YFSETQ. The CDR3 totals 15 residues. In DNA, the CDR3 is TGCGCCAGCAGAACAGACAGCTCTGGGGCCAACGTCCTGACTTTC. This sequence encodes CASRTDSSGANVLTF.

Comment on this clone: A junction end diverges from the germline sequence, so it may reflect a read error. The chain is built from TRBV7-3 and TRBJ2-5, with D perhaps assigned TRBD1 or TRBD2 (6 bases each). The CDR3 loop spans 15 amino acids. Germline CDR1 is SGHTA and CDR2 is FQGTGA. CDR3 sequence: CASSPRGGIREAQYF. CDR3 DNA: TGTGCCAGCAGCCCACGAGGGGGGATCAGAGAGGCCCAGTACTTC.

The J gene is TRBJ2-3, the V gene TRBV5-1; 7 bases fit TRBD1. The V gene's germline CDR1 is SGHRS and CDR2 YFSETQ. V shed 0 bases and J 6 bases; nucleotides not matched to a gene: 4. The CDR3 consists of 14 residues. CDR3 loop: CASSLEARGDTQYF. CDR3 in DNA: TGCGCCAGCAGCTTGGAGGCCAGGGGGGATACGCAGTATTTT. Based on the CDR3 plus reference TRBV5-1 and TRBJ2-3, the full variable domain is KAGVTQTPRYLIKTRGQQVTLSCSPISGHRSVSWYQQTPGQGLQFLFEYFSETQRNKGNFPGRFSGRQFSNSRSEMNVSTLELGDSALYLCASSLEARGDTQYFGPGTRLTVL.

The chain is built from TRBV5-1 and TRBJ1-5; D is ambiguous. V was shortened by 0 bases and J by 4 bases, with 5 bases between the two germline ends. The V gene's germline CDR1 is SGHRS and CDR2 YFSETQ. The CDR3 has 13 residues. This chain's CDR3 is CASSLDGNQPQHF. Written as DNA, the CDR3 is TGCGCCAGCAGCTTGGACGGGAATCAGCCCCAGCATTTT.

The J gene is TRBJ1-5, the V gene TRBV28, with D uncertain. The germline V gene has CDR1 MDHEN and CDR2 SYDVKM. The CDR3 is 13 residues long. V was pared by 5 bases and J by 3 bases, with 8 bases between. This chain's CDR3 is CASSRILNQPQHF. The CDR3 DNA reads as TGTGCCAGCAGTAGGATTCTCAATCAGCCCCAGCATTTT.

V gene TRBV2 combines with J gene TRBJ1-1; D ambiguous. CDR1 SNHLY and CDR2 FYNNEI come from the germline V gene. CDR3 length equals 12 residues. Trimming pared 4 bases from V and 3 bases from J, leaving 6 bases between. This CDR3 reads CASSVLDTEAFF. The CDR3 DNA follows: TGTGCCAGCAGTGTATTGGACACTGAAGCTTTCTTT.

The V gene is TRBV6-6, the J gene TRBJ1-2; no definite D call. V lost 5 bases and J 8 bases, leaving 15 bases between the germline ends. There are 13 residues in the CDR3. Germline V lookup: CDR1 MNHNY, CDR2 SVGAGI (reference sequence). The CDR3 sequence is CASSTPVIAGYTF. In nucleotides, the CDR3 is TGTGCCAGCAGTACCCCAGTCATTGCGGGCTACACCTTC.

This chain links TRBV10-3 with TRBJ2-1; possibly TRBD1 for D (6 bases). Trimming stripped 1 base from V and 9 bases from J, with 10 bases between. Germline V lookup: CDR1 ENHRY, CDR2 SYGVKD. This CDR3 spans 13 amino acids. CDR3 loop: CAISELGAGEQFF. The CDR3 bases are TGTGCCATCAGTGAGTTGGGGGCTGGTGAGCAGTTCTTC.

The chain combines TRBV15 with TRBJ2-6; a possible D gene is TRBD1 (6 bases). V lost 5 bases, J lost 0 bases, and 14 bases lay in between. This CDR3 contains 17 residues. Germline V lookup: CDR1 LNHNV, CDR2 YYDKDF (reference sequence). Written as DNA, the CDR3 is TGTGCCACCAGCTGGGGGCCCAGCCACTCTGGGGCCAACGTCCTGACTTTC. Translation gives CATSWGPSHSGANVLTF.

This chain connects TRBV14 to TRBJ2-2; 9 positions match TRBD1. V lost 6 bases to trimming and J lost 8 bases; unmatched junction nucleotides: 7. Per germline, CDR1 SGHDN and CDR2 FVKESK. CDR3 length: 14 residues. The CDR3 is CASRPGQGSGELFF. CDR3 bases: TGTGCCAGCAGACCCGGACAGGGGTCGGGGGAGCTGTTTTTT.

This chain uses TRBV4-2 with TRBJ2-7; 7 bases agree with TRBD1. Germline V gene lookup returns CDR1 LGHNA and CDR2 YNFKEQ. CDR3 size: 15 residues. V was clipped by 4 bases and J by 2 bases; unmatched bases: 8. CDR3 sequence reads: CASSPPGTVAYEQYF. DNA of the CDR3: TGTGCCAGCAGCCCACCCGGGACAGTTGCCTACGAGCAGTACTTC.

The chain employs TRBV6-1 and TRBJ2-3, with 12 bases fitting TRBD2. This CDR3 comprises 15 residues. J gave up 5 bases and V 5 bases, and 5 bases lay outside the gene matches. Germline V gives CDR1 MNHNS, CDR2 SASEGT. CDR3 coding DNA: TGTGCCAGCAGTCTAGCGGGGGGGGGAGGAGATACGCAGTATTTT. Protein sequence: CASSLAGGGGDTQYF.

The chain employs TRBV7-2 and TRBJ1-6; D is possibly TRBD1 (5 bases). Trimming removed 0 bases at V and 4 bases at J, with 16 bases between. The CDR3 totals 18 residues. In germline, CDR1 is SGHTA, CDR2 FQGNSA. Here the CDR3 DNA reads TGTGCCAGCAGCTTAGCTGCCGGGACGGTCGTATATAATTCACCCCTCCACTTT. Protein product: CASSLAAGTVVYNSPLHF.

V and J are TRBV29-1 and TRBJ1-1; D is undetermined. V lost 7 bases, J lost 5 bases, and 8 bases lay in between. In germline, CDR1 is SQVTM, CDR2 ANQGSEA. This CDR3 spans 10 amino acids. The CDR3 coding sequence is TGCAGCGGCTTAAATACTGAAGCTTTCTTT. Translated, it gives CSGLNTEAFF.

This rearrangement joins TRBV28 to TRBJ2-5; 8 nucleotides agree with TRBD1. This CDR3 is 15 amino acids long. Looked up from germline, CDR1 is MDHEN and CDR2 is SYDVKM. Trimming removed 4 bases from V and 4 bases from J; junction bases left unmatched: 8. The CDR3 DNA reads TGTGCCAGCAGTTCGACCCGACAGGGGCCAGAGACCCAGTACTTC. Protein sequence: CASSSTRQGPETQYF.